One sample yielded the 19 T cell receptor beta chains listed below, sequenced in a study of cytomegalovirus exposure and HLA in healthy donors. PCR involved 60 Vbeta and 13 Jbeta primers. Assay: immunoSEQ multiplex PCR; the TCRdb copy retains only in-frame clones and omits some. The sample shows under 200,000 clones, less than 90% of them seen only once. The sequencing sample was made of PBMCs. These receptors were collected from a man between 18 and 35 years old in good health and CMV-seronegative.

CDR3 sequence: CSASGGETQYF. The CDR3 nucleotides are TGCAGTGCTAGCGGTGGAGAGACCCAGTACTTC. The chain links TRBV20-1 to TRBJ2-5; the D is unclear. Germline V CDR1 and CDR2: DFQATT, SNEGSKA (reference sequence). V lost 3 bases, J lost 4 bases, and 6 bases lay in between. The CDR3 is 11 amino acids.

The V gene is TRBV5-1, the J gene TRBJ1-1; TRBD1 matches 9 bases. The V and J ends lost 4 bases and 5 bases, in that order; junction bases with no gene match: 12. This CDR3 contains 16 residues. The V gene's germline CDR1 is SGHRS and CDR2 YFSETQ. Here the CDR3 reads CASSLRTGDPWTEAFF. The CDR3 nucleotides are TGCGCCAGCAGCCTTCGGACAGGGGATCCGTGGACTGAAGCTTTCTTT.

The rearrangement joins TRBV7-9 to TRBJ1-2; tentative D call: TRBD1 (5 bases). The CDR3 consists of 16 residues. V shed 6 bases and J shed 0 bases, with 17 bases lying between them. The germline V gene encodes CDR1 SEHNR and CDR2 FQNEAQ (reference sequence). This chain's CDR3 is CASSDPLGGTNYGYTF. CDR3 nucleotide sequence: TGTGCCAGCAGTGACCCCCTCGGGGGTACTAACTATGGCTACACCTTC.

V gene TRBV6-5 combines with J gene TRBJ1-2; D is possibly TRBD1 (5 bases). V was cut by 6 bases and J by 4 bases, with 12 bases left in between. Germline CDR1 MNHEY, CDR2 SVGAGI. The CDR3 is 13 amino acids. Here the CDR3 DNA reads TGTGCCAGCAGCGTCAGGGCGACCTATGGCTACACCTTC. Translating it yields CASSVRATYGYTF.

V and J are TRBV7-8 and TRBJ2-4; D may be TRBD2 (5 bases). CDR1 is SGHVS and CDR2 is FQNEAQ in the germline V gene. The CDR3 extends over 18 amino acids. The germline V and J ends were trimmed by 1 base and 0 bases, with 16 bases remaining between them. The CDR3 sequence is CASSLVIQERLAKNIQYF. CDR3 bases: TGTGCCAGCAGCTTAGTTATCCAGGAGCGGCTAGCCAAAAACATTCAGTACTTC. Variable domain in full (rest from reference TRBV7-8 and TRBJ2-4): GAGVSQSPRYKVAKRGQDVALRCDPISGHVSLFWYQQALGQGPEFLTYFQNEAQLDKSGLPSDRFFAERPEGSVSTLKIQRTQQEDSAVYLCASSLVIQERLAKNIQYFGAGTRLSVL.

This clone appeared a few times. This sequence joins TRBV23-1 and TRBJ2-1; TRBD2 matches at 8 bases. TRBV23-1 has ORF status, its function being uncertain. V lost 0 bases and J lost 4; bases outside the gene matches: 29. The CDR3 consists of 24 residues. CDR3 protein: CASSQSRARFELRGDLVDYNEQFF. In DNA form, the CDR3 reads TGCGCCAGCAGTCAATCAAGAGCGAGGTTTGAATTGCGGGGGGACTTAGTCGATTACAATGAGCAGTTCTTC.

This rearrangement joins TRBV7-2 to TRBJ2-3; 11 bases match TRBD2. The CDR3 is 17 residues long. V lost 3 bases and J lost 1; bases outside the gene matches: 6. The germline V gene encodes CDR1 SGHTA and CDR2 FQGNSA. CDR3 residues: CASSFIAGGLGTDTQYF. The CDR3 coding sequence is TGTGCCAGCAGCTTTATAGCGGGGGGGCTCGGCACAGATACGCAGTATTTT. Together with reference TRBV7-2 and TRBJ2-3, the CDR3 gives the full variable domain: GAGVSQSPSNKVTEKGKDVELRCDPISGHTALYWYRQSLGQGLEFLIYFQGNSAPDKSGLPSDRFSAERTGGSVSTLTIQRTQQEDSAVYLCASSFIAGGLGTDTQYFGPGTRLTVL.

Here the CDR3 reads CSASVNTEAFF. CDR3 bases: TGCAGTGCTTCGGTGAACACTGAAGCTTTCTTT. V is TRBV20-1 and J is TRBJ1-1; unclear D gene. The CDR3 runs to 11 residues. V was trimmed by 5 bases and J by 0 bases, leaving 4 bases between them. Germline assignment: CDR1 DFQATT and CDR2 SNEGSKA (reference sequence).

The chain combines TRBV4-1 with TRBJ2-7; D perhaps matches TRBD1 (6 bases). Trimming removed 0 bases at V and 0 bases at J, with 15 bases between. Per the germline V gene, CDR1 is MGHRA and CDR2 is YSYEKL. The CDR3 is made up of 17 amino acids. CDR3 nucleotides: TGCGCCAGCAGCCAAGATGGGACACCAAGCTTCTCCTACGAGCAGTACTTC. Translated, it gives CASSQDGTPSFSYEQYF.

The rearrangement links TRBV7-8 to TRBJ1-1; TRBD1 is a possible D gene (6 bases). The CDR3 consists of 14 residues. V was trimmed by 5 bases and J by 5 bases, leaving 15 bases between them. CDR1 is SGHVS, CDR2 FQNEAQ, per germline. The CDR3 DNA sequence: TGTGCCAGCAGCGCATCAGGGGTACGGACTGAAGCTTTCTTT. This gives the protein CASSASGVRTEAFF.

This chain uses TRBV11-2 with TRBJ1-5; D unresolved. CDR1 is SGHAT, CDR2 FQNNGV, per germline. V was clipped by 3 bases and J by 4 bases, with 7 bases between them. CDR3 length: 13 residues. CDR3 sequence (DNA): TGTGCCAGCAGCTTTTTTGCGAATCAGCCCCAGCATTTT. This sequence encodes CASSFFANQPQHF.

V and J are TRBV6-1 and TRBJ2-5; D is perhaps TRBD1 (6 bases). The closer fit of TRBJ2-7 to the DNA end suggests the J call may be wrong. From germline, CDR1 is MNHNS and CDR2 SASEGT. The CDR3 sequence is 14 residues long. The CDR3 sequence: CASSEGGLSYEQYF. CDR3 coding DNA: TGTGCCAGCAGTGAAGGGGGGCTCTCCTACGAGCAGTACTTC.

The genes are TRBV29-1 and TRBJ2-1, with D possibly TRBD2 on 5 matching bases. The length of the CDR3 is 11 residues. Deletions cut 3 bases from V and 9 bases from J, with 9 bases between. From germline, CDR1 is SQVTM and CDR2 ANQGSEA. Here the CDR3 reads CSVELAGEQFF. CDR3 bases: TGCAGCGTTGAGCTAGCCGGTGAGCAGTTCTTC.

The rearrangement links TRBV19 to TRBJ2-6; the match to TRBD1 covers 8 bases. Trimming removed 6 bases from V and 4 bases from J; junction bases left unmatched: 8. CDR3 length: 16 amino acids. From germline, CDR1 is LNHDA and CDR2 SQIVND (reference sequence). The CDR3 spells CASSPQGARGANVLTF. The CDR3 nucleotides read TGTGCCAGTAGCCCTCAGGGGGCGCGAGGGGCCAACGTCCTGACTTTC.

Only a few counts were recorded for this clone. The rearrangement joins TRBV19 to TRBJ1-3; TRBD1 aligns across 7 bases. The J segment lost 1 base and the V segment lost 9 bases, leaving 6 bases of the junction unmatched. The CDR3 spans 14 residues. The germline gives CDR1 LNHDA, CDR2 SQIVND (reference sequence). The CDR3 region is CASQQGRSGNTIYF. CDR3 bases: TGTGCCAGCCAACAGGGGAGGTCTGGAAACACCATATATTTT.

This clone was observed a single time. This chain connects TRBV7-2 to TRBJ1-2; possible D gene TRBD1, 5 bases. From germline, CDR1 is SGHTA and CDR2 FQGNSA. The V and J ends lost 4 bases and 4 bases respectively, with 13 bases between them. This CDR3 is 14 amino acids long. The CDR3 DNA is TGTGCCAGCAGCTCATCGGGGGGATCCTATGGCTACACCTTC. Translation: CASSSSGGSYGYTF. Full variable domain (remainder filled in from reference TRBV7-2 and TRBJ1-2): GAGVSQSPSNKVTEKGKDVELRCDPISGHTALYWYRQSLGQGLEFLIYFQGNSAPDKSGLPSDRFSAERTGGSVSTLTIQRTQQEDSAVYLCASSSSGGSYGYTFGSGTRLTVV.

The V gene is TRBV10-3, the J gene TRBJ1-1, with D hard to call. With 5 bases removed from V and 1 base from J, the gap between germline ends came to 14 bases. Germline-derived CDR1 and CDR2 are ENHRY and SYGVKD. The CDR3 spans 15 residues. The CDR3 loop is CAISPTEMGNTEAFF. CDR3 nucleotides: TGTGCCATCAGTCCAACGGAGATGGGGAACACTGAAGCTTTCTTT.

This chain joins TRBV27 and TRBJ1-5; D gene ambiguous. The length of the CDR3 is 14 residues. The germline V and J ends were trimmed by 1 base and 2 bases, with 6 bases remaining between them. Germline V gene data show CDR1 as MNHEY and CDR2 as SMNVEV (reference sequence). Written as DNA, the CDR3 is TGTGCCAGCAGTTTATTTCAGGGCAATCAGCCCCAGCATTTT. Amino acid sequence: CASSLFQGNQPQHF.

This chain connects TRBV2 to TRBJ2-7; no clear D gene. The CDR3 is made up of 14 amino acids. V was clipped by 1 base and J by 7 bases, with 14 bases between them. From germline, CDR1 is SNHLY and CDR2 FYNNEI. CDR3 region: CASSEDFGSSEQYF. For the CDR3, the DNA is TGTGCCAGCAGTGAAGACTTCGGGTCGAGTGAGCAGTACTTC.